The present T cell receptor (beta chain) was sequenced within a study of cytomegalovirus exposure and HLA in healthy donors. As regards this clone: No antigen is known for it.

Study-level results: Later analysis placed DRB1 highest and HLA-C lowest in TCR association rates, which differed by HLA locus.

The CDR3 length is 16 residues. The V and J ends lost 2 bases and 0 bases, in that order; junction bases with no gene match: 4. Germline-derived CDR1 and CDR2 are SGHDT and YYEEEE. This PCR relied on a set of 60 Vbeta primers and 13 Jbeta primers. Original processing notes: In a later analysis, the count reached some 75 million unique TCR beta chains, with 10 million to 14 million shared. Sequenced by immunoSEQ multiplex PCR; TCRdb stores in-frame clones only, minus some. V and J calls plus clone size are reproduced from that table; the DNA served to infer D and trimming. In the table there are 150,000 or so clones, 84% of which are singletons.

The sequence was obtained from a boy between 2 and 10 years old in good health and CMV-seronegative. The rearrangement uses TRBV5-6 and TRBJ2-2; 7 bases are a match to TRBD1. The sample was PBMCs. CDR3 sequence reads: CASSLRGGANTGELFF. The CDR3 DNA sequence: TGTGCCAGCAGCTTAAGAGGGGGCGCGAACACCGGGGAGCTGTTTTTT. The full variable domain, completed using reference TRBV5-6 and TRBJ2-2, is DAGVTQSPTHLIKTRGQQVTLRCSPKSGHDTVSWYQQALGQGPQFIFQYYEEEERQRGNFPDRFSGHQFPNYSSELNVNALLLGDSALYLCASSLRGGANTGELFFGEGSRLTVL.